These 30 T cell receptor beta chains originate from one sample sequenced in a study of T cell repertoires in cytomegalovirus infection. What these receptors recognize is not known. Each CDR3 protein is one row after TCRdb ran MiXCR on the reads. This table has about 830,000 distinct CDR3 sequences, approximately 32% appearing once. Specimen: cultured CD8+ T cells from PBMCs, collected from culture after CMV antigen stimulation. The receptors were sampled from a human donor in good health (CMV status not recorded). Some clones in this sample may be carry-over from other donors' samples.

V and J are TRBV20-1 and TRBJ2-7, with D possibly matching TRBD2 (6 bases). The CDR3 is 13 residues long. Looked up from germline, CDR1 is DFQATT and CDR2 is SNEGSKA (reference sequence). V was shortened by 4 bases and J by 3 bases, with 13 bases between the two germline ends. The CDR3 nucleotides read TGCAGTGCTATTGGGGACTTAAGCTACGAGCAGTACTTC. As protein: CSAIGDLSYEQYF.

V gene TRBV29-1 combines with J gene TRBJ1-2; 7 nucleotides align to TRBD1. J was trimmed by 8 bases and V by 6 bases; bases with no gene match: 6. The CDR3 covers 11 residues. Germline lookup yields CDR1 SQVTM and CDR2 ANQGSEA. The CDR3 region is CSVEDRMGYTF. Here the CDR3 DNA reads TGCAGCGTCGAGGACAGGATGGGCTACACCTTC. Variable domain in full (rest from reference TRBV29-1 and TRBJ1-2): SAVISQKPSRDICQRGTSLTIQCQVDSQVTMMFWYRQQPGQSLTLIATANQGSEATYESGFVIDKFPISRPNLTFSTLTVSNMSPEDSSIYLCSVEDRMGYTFGSGTRLTVV.

CDR3 sequence reads: CASRLGTQPQHF. The CDR3 DNA is TGTGCCAGCAGACTAGGGACCCAGCCCCAGCATTTT. The chain couples TRBV7-2 to TRBJ1-5; a possible D gene is TRBD1 (5 bases). The CDR3 has 12 residues. Trimming took 6 bases from V and 7 from J, leaving 10 bases between them. CDR1 is SGHTA and CDR2 is FQGNSA in the germline V gene. The variable domain in full, completed from reference TRBV7-2 and TRBJ1-5, reads GAGVSQSPSNKVTEKGKDVELRCDPISGHTALYWYRQSLGQGLEFLIYFQGNSAPDKSGLPSDRFSAERTGGSVSTLTIQRTQQEDSAVYLCASRLGTQPQHFGDGTRLSIL.

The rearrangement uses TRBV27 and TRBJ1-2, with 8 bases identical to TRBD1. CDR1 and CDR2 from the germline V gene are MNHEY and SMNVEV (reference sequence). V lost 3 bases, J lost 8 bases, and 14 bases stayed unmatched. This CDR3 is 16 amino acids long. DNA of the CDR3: TGTGCCAGCAGTTTTGCTCCCTCAGGGGGCGGGTCGGGCTACACCTTC. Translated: CASSFAPSGGGSGYTF.

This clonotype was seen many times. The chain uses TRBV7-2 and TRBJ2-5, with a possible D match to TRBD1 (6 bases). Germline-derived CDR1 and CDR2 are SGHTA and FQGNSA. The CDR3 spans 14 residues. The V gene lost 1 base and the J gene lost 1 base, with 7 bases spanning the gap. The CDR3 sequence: CASSLVTGQETQYF. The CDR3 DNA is TGTGCCAGCAGCTTAGTGACAGGCCAAGAGACCCAGTACTTC.

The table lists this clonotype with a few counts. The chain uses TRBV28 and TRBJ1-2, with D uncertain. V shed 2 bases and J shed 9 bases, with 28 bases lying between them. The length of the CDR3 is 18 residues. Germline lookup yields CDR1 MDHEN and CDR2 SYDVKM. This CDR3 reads CASSLPLLGIASGVSYTF. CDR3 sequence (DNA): TGTGCCAGCAGTTTACCTCTACTGGGTATCGCTTCCGGGGTTAGCTACACCTTC.

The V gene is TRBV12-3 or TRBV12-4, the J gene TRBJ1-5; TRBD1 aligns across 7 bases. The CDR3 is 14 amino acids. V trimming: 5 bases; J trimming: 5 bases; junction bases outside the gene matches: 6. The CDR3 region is CASSPGRGHQPQHF. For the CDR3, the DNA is TGTGCCAGCAGTCCCGGGAGGGGGCATCAGCCCCAGCATTTT.

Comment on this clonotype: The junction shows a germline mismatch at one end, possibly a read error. CDR3 bases: TGTGCCAGCAGTAGACAGATAGACACCGAGGAGCTGTTTTTT. It yields the protein CASSRQIDTEELFF. The chain uses TRBV27 and TRBJ2-2, with D tentatively TRBD1 (5 bases). The length of the CDR3 is 14 residues. The germline V gene has CDR1 MNHEY and CDR2 SMNVEV (reference sequence).

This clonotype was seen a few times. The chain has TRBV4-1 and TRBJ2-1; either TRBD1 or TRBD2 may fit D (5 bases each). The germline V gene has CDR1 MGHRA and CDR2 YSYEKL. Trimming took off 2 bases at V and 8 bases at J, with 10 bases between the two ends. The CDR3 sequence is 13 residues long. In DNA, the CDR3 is TGCGCCAGCAGCCAAAATCAGGGAGATGAGCAGTTCTTC. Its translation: CASSQNQGDEQFF.

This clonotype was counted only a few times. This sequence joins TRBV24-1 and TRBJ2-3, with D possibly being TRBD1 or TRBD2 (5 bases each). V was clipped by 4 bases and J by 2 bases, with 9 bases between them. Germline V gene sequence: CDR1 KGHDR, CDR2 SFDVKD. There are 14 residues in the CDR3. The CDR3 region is CATSEQGDTDTQYF. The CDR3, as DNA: TGTGCCACCAGTGAGCAGGGAGACACAGATACGCAGTATTTT.

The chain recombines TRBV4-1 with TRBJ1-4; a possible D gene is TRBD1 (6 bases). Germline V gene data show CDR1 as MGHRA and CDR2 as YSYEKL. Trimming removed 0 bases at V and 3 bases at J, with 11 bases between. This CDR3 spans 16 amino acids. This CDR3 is CASSQEPTGSNEKLFF. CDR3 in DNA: TGCGCCAGCAGCCAAGAACCGACAGGATCTAATGAAAAACTGTTTTTT.

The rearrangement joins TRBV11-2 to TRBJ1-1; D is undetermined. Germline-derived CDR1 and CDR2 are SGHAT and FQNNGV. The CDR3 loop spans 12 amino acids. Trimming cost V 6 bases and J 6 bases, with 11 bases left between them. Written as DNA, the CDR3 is TGTGCCAGCAGGGAACACTTCCCTGAAGCTTTCTTT. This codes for CASREHFPEAFF. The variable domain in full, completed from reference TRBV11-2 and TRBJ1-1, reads EAGVAQSPRYKIIEKRQSVAFWCNPISGHATLYWYQQILGQGPKLLIQFQNNGVVDDSQLPKDRFSAERLKGVDSTLKIQPAKLEDSAVYLCASREHFPEAFFGQGTRLTVV.

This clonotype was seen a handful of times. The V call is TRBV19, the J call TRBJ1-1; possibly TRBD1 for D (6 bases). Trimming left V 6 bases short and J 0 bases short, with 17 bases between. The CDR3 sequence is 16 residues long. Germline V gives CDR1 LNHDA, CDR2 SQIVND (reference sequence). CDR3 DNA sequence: TGTGCCAGTAGATCCACCCAGGGGAGCTTGAACACTGAAGCTTTCTTT. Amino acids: CASRSTQGSLNTEAFF.

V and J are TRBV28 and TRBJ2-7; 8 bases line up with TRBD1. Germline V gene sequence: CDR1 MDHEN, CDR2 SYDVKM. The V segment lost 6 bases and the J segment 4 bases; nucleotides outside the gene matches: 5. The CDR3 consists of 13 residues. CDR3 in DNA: TGTGCCAGCAGAGATCGGACAGGGTACGAGCAGTACGTC. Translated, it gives CASRDRTGYEQYV.

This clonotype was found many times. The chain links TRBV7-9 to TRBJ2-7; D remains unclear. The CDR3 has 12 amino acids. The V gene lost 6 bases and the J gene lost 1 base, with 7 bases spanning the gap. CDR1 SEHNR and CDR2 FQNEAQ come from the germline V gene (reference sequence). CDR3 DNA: TGTGCCAGCAGTACCGGGTCCTACGAGCAGTACTTC. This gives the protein CASSTGSYEQYF. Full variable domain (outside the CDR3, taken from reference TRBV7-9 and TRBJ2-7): DTGVSQNPRHKITKRGQNVTFRCDPISEHNRLYWYRQTLGQGPEFLTYFQNEAQLEKSRLLSDRFSAERPKGSFSTLEIQRTEQGDSAMYLCASSTGSYEQYFGPGTRLTVT.

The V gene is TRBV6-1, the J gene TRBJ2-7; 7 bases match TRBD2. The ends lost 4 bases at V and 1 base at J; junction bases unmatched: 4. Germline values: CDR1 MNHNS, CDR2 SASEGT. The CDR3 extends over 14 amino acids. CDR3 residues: CASSVGLPSYEQYF. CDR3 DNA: TGTGCCAGCAGTGTGGGACTACCTTCCTACGAGCAGTACTTC.

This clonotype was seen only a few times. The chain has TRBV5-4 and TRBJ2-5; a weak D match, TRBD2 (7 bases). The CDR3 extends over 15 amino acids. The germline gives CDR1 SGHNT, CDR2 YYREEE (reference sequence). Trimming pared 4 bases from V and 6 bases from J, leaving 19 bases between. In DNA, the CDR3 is TGTGCCAGCAGCCCCTGGGGGGGGCTCCCAAAGACCCAGTACTTC. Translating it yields CASSPWGGLPKTQYF. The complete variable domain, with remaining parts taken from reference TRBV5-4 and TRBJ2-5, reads ETGVTQSPTHLIKTRGQQVTLRCSSQSGHNTVSWYQQALGQGPQFIFQYYREEENGRGNFPPRFSGLQFPNYSSELNVNALELDDSALYLCASSPWGGLPKTQYFGPGTRLLVL.

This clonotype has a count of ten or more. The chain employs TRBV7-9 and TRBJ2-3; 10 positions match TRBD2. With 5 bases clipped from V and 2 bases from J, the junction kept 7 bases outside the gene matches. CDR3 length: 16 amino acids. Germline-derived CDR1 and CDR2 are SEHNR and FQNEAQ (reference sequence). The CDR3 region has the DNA TGTGCCAGCAGCCCTCCTAGCGGGAGATCCACAGATACGCAGTATTTT. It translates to CASSPPSGRSTDTQYF.

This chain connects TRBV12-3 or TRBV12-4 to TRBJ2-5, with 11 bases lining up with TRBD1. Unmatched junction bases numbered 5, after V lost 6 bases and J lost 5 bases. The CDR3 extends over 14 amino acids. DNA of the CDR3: TGTGCCAGCAGGGGGACAGGGGGTAAGGAGACCCAGTACTTC. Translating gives CASRGTGGKETQYF.

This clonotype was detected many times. The chain's CDR3 is CASSLAIASANTGELFF. In nucleotides, the CDR3 is TGTGCCAGCAGCTTAGCGATAGCCAGCGCGAACACCGGGGAGCTGTTTTTT. The rearrangement joins TRBV7-2 to TRBJ2-2; D remains unclear. This CDR3 contains 17 residues. Trimming shortened V by 0 bases and J by 0 bases, and 11 bases separated the two germline ends. Germline V gene data show CDR1 as SGHTA and CDR2 as FQGNSA.

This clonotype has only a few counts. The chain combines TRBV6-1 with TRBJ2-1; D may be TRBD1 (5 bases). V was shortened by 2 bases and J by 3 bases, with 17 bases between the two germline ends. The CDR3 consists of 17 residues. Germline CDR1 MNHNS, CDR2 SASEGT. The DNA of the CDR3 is TGTGCCAGCAGTGAAAAACAGGCCCCCCTGGGCTACAATGAGCAGTTCTTC. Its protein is CASSEKQAPLGYNEQFF.

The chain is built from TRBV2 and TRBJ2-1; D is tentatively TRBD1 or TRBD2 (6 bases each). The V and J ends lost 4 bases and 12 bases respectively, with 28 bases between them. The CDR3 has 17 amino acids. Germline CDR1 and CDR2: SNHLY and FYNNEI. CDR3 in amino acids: CASSGRDRQAGGVGQFF. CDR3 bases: TGTGCCAGCAGTGGGAGAGATCGACAGGCCGGGGGAGTGGGGCAGTTCTTC.

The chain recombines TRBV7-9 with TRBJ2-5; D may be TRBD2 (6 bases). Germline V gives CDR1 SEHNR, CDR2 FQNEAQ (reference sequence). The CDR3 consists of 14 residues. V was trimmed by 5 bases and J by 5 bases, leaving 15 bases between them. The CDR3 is CASSRGSDEETQYF. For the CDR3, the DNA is TGTGCCAGCAGCCGGGGGTCCGACGAGGAGACCCAGTACTTC. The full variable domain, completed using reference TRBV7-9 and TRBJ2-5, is DTGVSQNPRHKITKRGQNVTFRCDPISEHNRLYWYRQTLGQGPEFLTYFQNEAQLEKSRLLSDRFSAERPKGSFSTLEIQRTEQGDSAMYLCASSRGSDEETQYFGPGTRLLVL.

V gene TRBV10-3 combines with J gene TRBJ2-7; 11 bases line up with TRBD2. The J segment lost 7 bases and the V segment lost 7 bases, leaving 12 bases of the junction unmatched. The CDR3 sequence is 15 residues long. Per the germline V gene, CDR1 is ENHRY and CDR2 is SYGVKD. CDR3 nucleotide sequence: TGTGCCATCACCCTAGCGGGGGGCCCCGTTTTGGAGCAGTACGTC. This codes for CAITLAGGPVLEQYV.

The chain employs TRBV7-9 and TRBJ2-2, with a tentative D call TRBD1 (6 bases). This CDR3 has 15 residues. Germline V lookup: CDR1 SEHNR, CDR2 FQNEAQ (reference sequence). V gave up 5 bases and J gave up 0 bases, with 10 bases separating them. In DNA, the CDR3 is TGTGCCAGCAGCGGGGACACGACGAACACCGGGGAGCTGTTTTTT. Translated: CASSGDTTNTGELFF.

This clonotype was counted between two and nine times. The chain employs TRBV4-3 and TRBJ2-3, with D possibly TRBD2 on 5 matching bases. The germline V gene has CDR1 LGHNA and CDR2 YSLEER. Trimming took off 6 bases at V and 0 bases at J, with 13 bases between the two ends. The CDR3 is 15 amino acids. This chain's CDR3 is CASRKDSSSTDTQYF. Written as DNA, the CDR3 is TGCGCCAGCAGAAAGGACTCGTCGAGCACAGATACGCAGTATTTT.

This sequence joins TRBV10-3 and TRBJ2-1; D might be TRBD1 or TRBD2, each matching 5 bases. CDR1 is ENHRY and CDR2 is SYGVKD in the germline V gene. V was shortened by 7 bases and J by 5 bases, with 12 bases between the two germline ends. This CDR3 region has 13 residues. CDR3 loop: CAINMGPNNEQFF. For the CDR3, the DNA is TGTGCCATCAATATGGGACCGAACAATGAGCAGTTCTTC.

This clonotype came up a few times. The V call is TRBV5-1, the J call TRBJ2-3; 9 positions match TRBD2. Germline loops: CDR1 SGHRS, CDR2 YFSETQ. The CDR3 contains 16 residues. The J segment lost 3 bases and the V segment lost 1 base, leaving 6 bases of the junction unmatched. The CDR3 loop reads CASSLWAGGPTDTQYF. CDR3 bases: TGCGCCAGCAGCTTGTGGGCGGGGGGGCCAACAGATACGCAGTATTTT.

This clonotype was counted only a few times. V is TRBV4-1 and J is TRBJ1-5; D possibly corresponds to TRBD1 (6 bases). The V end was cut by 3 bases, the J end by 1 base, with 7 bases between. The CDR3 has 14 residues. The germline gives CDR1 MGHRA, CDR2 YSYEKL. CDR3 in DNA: TGCGCCAGCAGCCATGACAGGAGCAATCAGCCCCAGCATTTT. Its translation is CASSHDRSNQPQHF.

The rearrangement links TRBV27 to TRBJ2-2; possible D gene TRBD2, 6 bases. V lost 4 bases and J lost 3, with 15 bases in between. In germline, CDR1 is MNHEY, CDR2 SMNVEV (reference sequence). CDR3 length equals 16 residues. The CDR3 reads CASSSGRLKDTGELFF. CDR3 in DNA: TGTGCCAGCAGTTCAGGGAGGTTAAAGGACACCGGGGAGCTGTTTTTT.